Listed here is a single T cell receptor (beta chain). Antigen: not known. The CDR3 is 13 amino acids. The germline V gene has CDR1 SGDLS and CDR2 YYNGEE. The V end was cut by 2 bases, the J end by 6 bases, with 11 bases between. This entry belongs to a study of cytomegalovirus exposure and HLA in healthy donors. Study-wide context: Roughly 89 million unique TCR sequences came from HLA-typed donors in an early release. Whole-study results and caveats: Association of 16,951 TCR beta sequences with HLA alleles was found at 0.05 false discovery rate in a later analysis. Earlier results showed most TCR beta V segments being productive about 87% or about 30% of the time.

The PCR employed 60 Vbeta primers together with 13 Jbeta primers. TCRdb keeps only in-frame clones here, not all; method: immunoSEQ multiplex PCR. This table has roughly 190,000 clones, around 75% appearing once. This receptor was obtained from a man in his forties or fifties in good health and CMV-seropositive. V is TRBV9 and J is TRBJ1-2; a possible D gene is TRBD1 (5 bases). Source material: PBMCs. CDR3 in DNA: TGTGCCAGCAGCGTCTCGGCGGGGCATGGCTACACCTTC. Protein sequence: CASSVSAGHGYTF.